These 4 T cell receptor beta chains were all obtained from the same sample, sequenced in a study of PD-1 blockade in mismatch repair-deficient tumors. Repertoires were generated with immunoSEQ multiplex PCR, while TCRdb's copy carries only in-frame clones and drops some. The sample carries roughly 79,000 clones, 80% to 90% recorded once. Sequences were derived from peripheral blood, sampled 44 weeks after starting pembrolizumab. These receptors originate from an adult with mismatch repair-deficient cancer.

CDR3 sequence (DNA): TGTGCCAGCAGCTTAACACGGGACGGGGGGAATGAGCAGTTCTTC. Its translation: CASSLTRDGGNEQFF. This sequence joins TRBV7-3 and TRBJ2-1, with 7 bases matching TRBD2. The CDR3 consists of 15 residues. CDR1 SGHTA and CDR2 FQGTGA come from the germline V gene. V shed 0 bases, J shed 7 bases, and the junction held 6 bases outside the gene matches.

V usage is TRBV11-2 and J usage is TRBJ2-1, with a tentative D call TRBD2 (5 bases). The CDR3 sequence is 17 residues long. Germline CDR1 SGHAT, CDR2 FQNNGV. V lost 5 bases to trimming and J lost 0 bases, with 17 bases between them. The CDR3 here is CASSPRKAASSYNEQFF. CDR3 nucleotides: TGTGCCAGCAGCCCACGAAAAGCGGCAAGCTCCTACAATGAGCAGTTCTTC.

V gene TRBV19 combines with J gene TRBJ2-3, with D perhaps TRBD2 (6 bases). Trimming shortened V by 6 bases and J by 3 bases, and 13 bases separated the two germline ends. Germline V gene lookup returns CDR1 LNHDA and CDR2 SQIVND (reference sequence). CDR3 length: 14 amino acids. The CDR3 sequence is CASRVAEGTDTQYF. The DNA of the CDR3 is TGTGCCAGTAGAGTCGCGGAGGGGACAGATACGCAGTATTTT.

V and J are TRBV5-8 and TRBJ1-2; D is uncertain. This CDR3 has 13 amino acids. Germline loops: CDR1 SGHTS, CDR2 YDEGEE. V was trimmed by 1 base and J by 4 bases, leaving 8 bases between them. CDR3 in DNA: TGTGCCAGCAGCTTGCCACGTAGCTATGGCTACACCTTC. Encoded protein: CASSLPRSYGYTF.